Listed below are T cell receptor beta chains from one sample, sequenced in a study of T cells after yellow fever vaccination. TCRdb analysed the 5' RACE reads with MiXCR anew, one entry per CDR3 protein. This table holds more than 250,000 distinct CDR3 sequences, around 6.8% found once. The sequences come from PBMCs, collected about 49 days after the first yellow fever vaccination. These TCRs come from a man aged 18 to 29 who received the YFV17D yellow fever vaccine. Both conserved end residues are part of each CDR3. Each record gives: clone size, V gene, D gene, J gene, CDR3 DNA, CDR3 protein. A D gene is named only where the DNA matches it firmly. The size entry is marked missing in some rows and otherwise reads once, few, many or a size class.

>-|TRBV11-2|TRBD2|TRBJ2-7
TGTGCCAGCAGCTTAGGGCCTAGCGGGTACTCCTACGAGCAGTACTTC
CASSLGPSGYSYEQYF
>many|TRBV5-1|TRBD2|TRBJ2-1
TGCGCCAGCAGCTTGGCACTAGCGGGGGTAGGAGAGCAGTTCTTC
CASSLALAGVGEQFF
>few|TRBV2|-|TRBJ2-1
TGTGCCTGTAACCCAGGGTACACCAGTAGTGAGCAGTTCTTC
CACNPGYTSSEQFF
>-|TRBV12-3/TRBV12-4|TRBD1|TRBJ2-2
TGTGCCAGCAGTTTGGGACAGGGGTGGGAGCTGTTTTTT
CASSLGQGWELFF
>-|TRBV15|-|TRBJ1-4
TGTGCCACCAGCCCCGGGTCCTTTAATGAAAAACTGTTTTTT
CATSPGSFNEKLFF
>few|TRBV6-1|TRBD1|TRBJ2-3
TGTGCCAGCAGAAGTACCGGGACAGGGTCGGCAGATACGCAGTATTTT
CASRSTGTGSADTQYF
>many|TRBV3-1|-|TRBJ2-1
TGTGCCAGCAGCCAGGGGACAGCGGGTTACAATGAGCAGTTCTTC
CASSQGTAGYNEQFF
>-|TRBV12-3/TRBV12-4|-|TRBJ2-2
TGTGCCAGCAGGAGAGTGGGGGGCGGGGAGCTGTTTTTT
CASRRVGGGELFF
>-|TRBV3-1|-|TRBJ2-1
TGTGCCAGCAGCCCAAAGAGGCGGACTACCTACAATGAGCAGTTCTTC
CASSPKRRTTYNEQFF
>few|TRBV12-3/TRBV12-4|TRBD1|TRBJ2-3
TGTGCCAGCAGTTGGACAGGGTTAAATACGCAGTATTTT
CASSWTGLNTQYF
>few|TRBV9|-|TRBJ1-6
TGTGCCAGCAGCGCATCGGGGAGTTCACCCCTCCACTTT
CASSASGSSPLHF
>few|TRBV12-3/TRBV12-4|TRBD1|TRBJ2-2
TGTGCCAGCAGCAGACAGGGTGTAGCCGGGGAGCTGTTTTTT
CASSRQGVAGELFF
>-|TRBV11-2|-|TRBJ1-6
TGTGCCAGCAGCCTTATACAGAGCTCCTATAATTCACCCCTCCACTTT
CASSLIQSSYNSPLHF
>many|TRBV10-3|TRBD1|TRBJ1-2
TGTGCCATCAGTGAGACGGCAGGGGGTTACTATGGCTACACCTTC
CAISETAGGYYGYTF
>-|TRBV5-1|-|TRBJ1-2
TGCGCCAGCAGCTTGGGTCAATTCTACACCTTC
CASSLGQFYTF
>-|TRBV28|-|TRBJ2-5
TGTGCCAGCGGATACCAAGAGACCCAGTACTTC
CASGYQETQYF
>many|TRBV18|-|TRBJ1-2
TGTGCCAGCTCACCCGGGACATTTGCCGATGGCTACACCTTC
CASSPGTFADGYTF
>-|TRBV20-1|TRBD1|TRBJ1-1
TGCAGTGCTAGAACAGGGGACACGAACACTGAAGCTTTCTTT
CSARTGDTNTEAFF
>-|TRBV28|-|TRBJ1-2
TGTGCCAGCAGTTTCGCCAGTCACTATGGCTACACCTTC
CASSFASHYGYTF
>many|TRBV10-3|TRBD2|TRBJ2-3
TGTGCCATCACTACTAGCGGGGACAGCACAGATACGCAGTATTTT
CAITTSGDSTDTQYF